The 3 T cell receptor beta chains below all came from one sample that was sequenced in a study of blood T cell repertoires in COVID-19. Sequenced by immunoSEQ multiplex PCR; TCRdb stores in-frame clones only, minus some. The sample consists of tens of thousands of clones, 80% to 90% of them appearing once. Sequenced sample: peripheral blood. The receptor set was obtained from a man aged 50 to 59 with active COVID-19.

The chain has TRBV9 and TRBJ2-2; D is possibly TRBD1 (5 bases). The CDR3 is 19 residues long. Deletions cut 4 bases from V and 0 bases from J, with 22 bases between. CDR1 is SGDLS and CDR2 is YYNGEE in the germline V gene. The CDR3 protein is CASSRGLAFQRSNTGELFF. The CDR3 nucleotides read TGTGCCAGCAGCAGGGGTTTAGCCTTTCAACGCTCGAACACCGGGGAGCTGTTTTTT.

The V and J genes are TRBV7-6 and TRBJ2-3, with TRBD2 identical over 7 bases. Germline CDR1 reads SGHVS; CDR2 reads FNYEAQ. Trimming at V came to 5 bases and at J to 2 bases, leaving 7 bases not matched to a gene. The length of the CDR3 is 15 residues. CDR3 nucleotides: TGTGCCAGCAGCCCAAGGACTAGGGTCACAGATACGCAGTATTTT. Its protein is CASSPRTRVTDTQYF.

The genes are TRBV6-5 and TRBJ2-7; TRBD2 agrees at 8 bases. The CDR3 runs to 14 residues. Germline CDR1 is MNHEY and CDR2 is SVGAGI. J lost 5 bases, V lost 4 bases, and 7 bases had no gene match. DNA for the CDR3: TGTGCCAGCAGTTCGCCGGGAGGGATTCACGAGCAGTACTTC. Translating gives CASSSPGGIHEQYF.